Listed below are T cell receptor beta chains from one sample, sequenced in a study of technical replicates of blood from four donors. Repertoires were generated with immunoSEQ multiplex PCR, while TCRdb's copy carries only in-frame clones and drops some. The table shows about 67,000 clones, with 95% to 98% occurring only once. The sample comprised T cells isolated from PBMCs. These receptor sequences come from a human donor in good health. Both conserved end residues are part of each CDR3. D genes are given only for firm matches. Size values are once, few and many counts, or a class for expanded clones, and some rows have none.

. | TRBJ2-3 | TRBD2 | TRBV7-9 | TGTGCCAGCAGCTTAGGTATAGCGGGAGAACCTAGCACAGATACGCAGTATTTT | CASSLGIAGEPSTDTQYF
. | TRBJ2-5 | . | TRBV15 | TGTGCCACCAACCTCATGCGGGGACAAGAGACCCAGTACTTC | CATNLMRGQETQYF
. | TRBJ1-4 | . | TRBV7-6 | TGTGCCAGCAGCTTAGGGTCGGGGGGGCTTAATGAAAAACTGTTTTTT | CASSLGSGGLNEKLFF
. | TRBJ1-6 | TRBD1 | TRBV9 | TGTGCCAGCAGCGGACAGGGCTCCTATAATTCACCCCTCCACTTT | CASSGQGSYNSPLHF
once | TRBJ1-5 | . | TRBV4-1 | TGCGCCAGCAGTCAAGATCCGGGGGGCCTAAATCAGCCCCAGCATTTT | CASSQDPGGLNQPQHF
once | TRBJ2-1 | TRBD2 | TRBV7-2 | TGTGCCAGCAGCTTGGGGACTAGCGGGAGGGCCAAGTTCTTC | CASSLGTSGRAKFF
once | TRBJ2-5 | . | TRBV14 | TGTGCCAGCAGCCCCAGACAGTACCAAGAGACCCAGTACTTC | CASSPRQYQETQYF
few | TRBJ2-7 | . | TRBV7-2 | TGTGCCAGCAGCTTAGAGTGGGGCCAGGGGCTGTACTTC | CASSLEWGQGLYF
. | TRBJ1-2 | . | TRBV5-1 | TGCGCCAGCAGCTTGGACGGCAGGGCGGACTATGGCTACACCTTC | CASSLDGRADYGYTF
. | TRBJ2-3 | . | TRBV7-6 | TGTGCCAGCAGCCCCCTAGGTATCGCTGAGGCAGATACGCAGTATTTT | CASSPLGIAEADTQYF
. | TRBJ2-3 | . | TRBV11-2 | TGTGCCAGCAGCTTAATTCTAGGAGATACGCAGTATTTT | CASSLILGDTQYF
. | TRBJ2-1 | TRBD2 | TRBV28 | TGTGCCAGCAGTTTAAAATGGGCTAGCGGGAGGGGCAATGAGCAGTTCTTC | CASSLKWASGRGNEQFF
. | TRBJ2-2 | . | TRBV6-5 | TGTGCCAGCAGTTACTCGTTCCTACACACCGGGGAGCTGTTTTTT | CASSYSFLHTGELFF
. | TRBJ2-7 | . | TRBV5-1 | TGCGCCAGCAGCTTGTCCCAGGGCCGCTCCTACGAGCAGTACTTC | CASSLSQGRSYEQYF
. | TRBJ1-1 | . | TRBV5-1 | TGCGCCAGCAGCTTGTCCCCCGGGGAGTACACTGAAGCTTTCTTT | CASSLSPGEYTEAFF
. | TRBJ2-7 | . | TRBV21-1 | TGTGCCAGCAGCAAAGTTACTTCCATAATATCCTACGAGCAGTACTTC | CASSKVTSIISYEQYF
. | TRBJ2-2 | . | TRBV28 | TGTGCCAGCAGTTTCGGAGCCGGGGAGCTGTTTTTT | CASSFGAGELFF
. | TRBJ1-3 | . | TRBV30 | TGTGCTTTAGGGGGAACCTCTGGAAACACCATATATTTT | CALGGTSGNTIYF
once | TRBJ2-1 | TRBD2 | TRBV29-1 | TGCAGGAGGACTAGCCCTCTCAATGAGCAGTTCTTC | CRRTSPLNEQFF
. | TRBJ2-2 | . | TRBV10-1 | TGCGCCAGCAGTGACAGGGGCACCGGGGAGCTGTTTTTT | CASSDRGTGELFF
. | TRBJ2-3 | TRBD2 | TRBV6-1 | TGTGCCAGCAGTGAGATTAGCGGGGGGAGCACAGATACGCAGTATTTT | CASSEISGGSTDTQYF
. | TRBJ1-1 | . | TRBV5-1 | TGCGCCAGCAGCTTGGGGCGGGGGGGCCAGGCCACTGAAGCTTTCTTT | CASSLGRGGQATEAFF
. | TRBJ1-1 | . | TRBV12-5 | TGTGCTAGTGGTTTGGACCGGTCCAACTCGATGAACACTGAAGCTTTCTTT | CASGLDRSNSMNTEAFF
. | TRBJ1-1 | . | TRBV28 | TGTGCCAGCACTCCTGGTGGTTCCCGCCAGGGAGCTTTCTTT | CASTPGGSRQGAFF
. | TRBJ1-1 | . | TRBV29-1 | TGCAGCGTTGGCAGTGGTATGGAAGCTTTCTTT | CSVGSGMEAFF
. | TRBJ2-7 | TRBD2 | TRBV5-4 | TGTGCCAGCAGCTTGGGCGGGGGGGACGAGCAGTACTTC | CASSLGGGDEQYF
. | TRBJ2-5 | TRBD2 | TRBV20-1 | TGCAGTGCTGCGGGAGCCGAGACCCAGTACTTC | CSAAGAETQYF
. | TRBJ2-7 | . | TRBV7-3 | TGTGCCAGCAGCTTAATCCGGGGCGAGCAGTACTTC | CASSLIRGEQYF
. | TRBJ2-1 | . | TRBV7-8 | TGTGCCAGCAGCCTCAGTTCCCACAATGAGCAGTTCTTC | CASSLSSHNEQFF
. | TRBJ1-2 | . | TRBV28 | TGTGCCAGCAGTTTAGTGAGGCGCTATGGCTACACCTTC | CASSLVRRYGYTF
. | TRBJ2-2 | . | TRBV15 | TGTGCCACCAGCAGAGGGCGGGTGAACACCGGGGAGCTGTTTTTT | CATSRGRVNTGELFF
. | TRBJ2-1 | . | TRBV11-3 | TGTGCCAGCAGCTTGGCTAGCTCCTACAATGAGCAGTTCTTC | CASSLASSYNEQFF
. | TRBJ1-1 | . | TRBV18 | TGTGCCAGCTCACCAACGGGCCGAGGGACTGAAGCTTTCTTT | CASSPTGRGTEAFF
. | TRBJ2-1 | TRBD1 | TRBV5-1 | TGCGCCAGCAGCCTGGACAGGGGATCCTACAATGAGCAGTTCTTC | CASSLDRGSYNEQFF
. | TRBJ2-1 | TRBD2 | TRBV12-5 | TGTGCTAGTGGCCTATCCGGAAGCGGGAGAAGGAATGAGCAGTTCTTC | CASGLSGSGRRNEQFF
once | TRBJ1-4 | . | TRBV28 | TGTGCCTGTGGTCGCGCTTTTAATGAAAAACTGTTTTTT | CACGRAFNEKLFF
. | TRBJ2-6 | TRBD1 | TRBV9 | TGTGCCAGCAGCGTGCGGACAGGGAATATTCCTGGGGCCAACGTCCTGACTTTC | CASSVRTGNIPGANVLTF
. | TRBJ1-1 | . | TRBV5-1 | TGCGCCAGCAGCACCACGACAGGGAACACTGAAGCTTTCTTT | CASSTTTGNTEAFF
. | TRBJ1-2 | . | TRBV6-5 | TGTGCCAGCAGTCTATCCCTCAACTATGGCTACACCTTC | CASSLSLNYGYTF
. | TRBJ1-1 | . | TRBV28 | TGTGCCAGCAGTTTATGGGAACCGGGACACCCGAGGTGGGGCACTGAAGCTTTCTTT | CASSLWEPGHPRWGTEAFF
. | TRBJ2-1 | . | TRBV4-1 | TGCGCCAGCAGCCAAGAGTTCGCGACTATTAACAATGAGCAGTTCTTC | CASSQEFATINNEQFF
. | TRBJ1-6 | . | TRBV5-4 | TGTGCCAGCAGAACAGGGAATTCACCCCTCCACTTT | CASRTGNSPLHF
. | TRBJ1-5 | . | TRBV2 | TGTGCCAGCAGTGAACGAAGGGGTAGCAATCAGCCCCAGCATTTT | CASSERRGSNQPQHF
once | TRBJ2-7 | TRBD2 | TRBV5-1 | TGCGCCAGCAAGACTAGCGGGGACACATACGAGCAGTACTTC | CASKTSGDTYEQYF
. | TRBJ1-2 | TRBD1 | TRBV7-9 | TGTGCCAGCAGCCTTACGACAGGGACCCCATATGGCTACACCTTC | CASSLTTGTPYGYTF
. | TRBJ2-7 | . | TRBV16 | TGTGCCAGCACAACGGGGGACAGTCCCCGTGTCTACGAGCAGTACTTC | CASTTGDSPRVYEQYF
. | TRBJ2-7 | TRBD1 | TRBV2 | TGTGCCAGCACCGGGGACAGGAGTTCCTACGAGCAGTACTTC | CASTGDRSSYEQYF
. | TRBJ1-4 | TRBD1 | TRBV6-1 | TGTGCCGGATTAGACAGGGGAGTAGAAAAACTGTTTTTT | CAGLDRGVEKLFF
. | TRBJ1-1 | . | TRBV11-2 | TGTGCCAGCAGCTTAGTTGGCAACACTGAAGCTTTCTTT | CASSLVGNTEAFF
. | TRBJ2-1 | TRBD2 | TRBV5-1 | TGCGCCAGCAGCTTGGGAGCGGGAGCAACCAACAATGAGCAGTTCTTC | CASSLGAGATNNEQFF
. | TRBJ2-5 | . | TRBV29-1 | TGCAGCGTTCAAGGGGCACAGGAGACCCAGTACTTC | CSVQGAQETQYF
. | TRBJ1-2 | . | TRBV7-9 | TGTGCCAGCACCATGGGGGGGTATGGCTACACCTTC | CASTMGGYGYTF
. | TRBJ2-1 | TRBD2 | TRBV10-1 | TGCGCCAGCAGTGATAGCGGGGGAGGCACCTACAATGAGCAGTTCTTC | CASSDSGGGTYNEQFF
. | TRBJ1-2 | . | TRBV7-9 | TGTGCCAGCAGCTTAGGGCCGGGACACTTAAACTATGGCTACACCTTC | CASSLGPGHLNYGYTF
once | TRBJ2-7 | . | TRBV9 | TGTGCCAGCAGCGCCCCCTCCGGAGCGGCGTCCTACGAGCAGTACTTC | CASSAPSGAASYEQYF